The 7 T cell receptor beta chains in this list originate from one sample, sequenced in a study of technical replicates of blood from a few donors. Only in-frame clones appear in the TCRdb table, and some are missing; sequencing was by immunoSEQ multiplex PCR. Altogether 80,000 or so clones are present, around 96% being singletons, with the ten largest covering around 0.18%. Sequenced input: T cells isolated from PBMCs. These receptors all come from a human donor in good health.

This sequence joins TRBV4-2 and TRBJ2-7; 10 positions match TRBD2. Trimming cost V 5 bases and J 2 bases; bases outside gene matches: 12. The CDR3 contains 17 residues. CDR1 and CDR2 from the germline V gene are LGHNA and YNFKEQ. CDR3 DNA: TGTGCCAGCAGCTGGAGCGGGGGGGCTGGTAACGCCTACGAGCAGTACTTC. This translates into CASSWSGGAGNAYEQYF.

The chain combines TRBV5-1 with TRBJ2-7; D remains unclear. The V gene lost 4 bases and the J gene lost 5 bases, with 10 bases spanning the gap. The CDR3 runs to 12 residues. CDR1 and CDR2 (germline): SGHRS, YFSETQ. CDR3 sequence: CASSLEVHEQYF. CDR3 bases: TGCGCCAGCAGCCTAGAAGTACACGAGCAGTACTTC.

The genes are TRBV6-1 and TRBJ2-2; D is possibly TRBD2 (6 bases). CDR3 length: 15 residues. The germline V gene has CDR1 MNHNS and CDR2 SASEGT. V was shortened by 3 bases and J by 3 bases, with 11 bases between the two germline ends. CDR3 sequence: CASSDQRAHTGELFF. CDR3 nucleotides: TGTGCCAGCAGTGACCAGCGGGCCCACACCGGGGAGCTGTTTTTT.

This clone was seen a single time. The chain couples TRBV29-1 to TRBJ2-5; perhaps TRBD1 as D (5 bases). V dropped 4 bases and J dropped 5 bases, with 8 bases sitting between them. The germline CDR1 and CDR2 sequences are SQVTM and ANQGSEA. The CDR3 runs 11 residues. CDR3 sequence: CSVAGWETQYF. In DNA form, the CDR3 reads TGCAGCGTTGCAGGGTGGGAGACCCAGTACTTC.

This clone was detected once. This rearrangement joins TRBV4-1 to TRBJ2-3, with TRBD2 matching 8 bases. J gave up 0 bases and V 8 bases, and 10 bases lay outside the gene matches. CDR3 size: 16 residues. CDR1 and CDR2 from the germline V gene are MGHRA and YSYEKL. CDR3 DNA: TGCGCCAGCCGCCGGGGGCTAGCGGGTAGCACAGATACGCAGTATTTT. This sequence encodes CASRRGLAGSTDTQYF.

The chain employs TRBV28 and TRBJ1-1; D gene unclear. The CDR3 has 13 amino acids. The V end lost 3 bases, the J end lost 3 bases, and 8 bases lay between the germline ends. Germline V gene lookup returns CDR1 MDHEN and CDR2 SYDVKM. CDR3 bases: TGTGCCAGCAGTTTCTCAGGCTACACTGAAGCTTTCTTT. This gives the protein CASSFSGYTEAFF.

The CDR3 reads CASSERGQYSNQPQHF. The DNA for the CDR3 is TGTGCCAGCAGTGAAAGAGGGCAATATAGCAATCAGCCCCAGCATTTT. The chain joins TRBV6-1 to TRBJ1-5; unclear D gene. The length of the CDR3 is 16 residues. CDR1 is MNHNS, CDR2 SASEGT, per germline. Trimming removed 2 bases at V and 0 bases at J, with 11 bases between.